These T cell receptor beta chains were read from a single sample in a study of blood T cell repertoires in COVID-19. Measured with immunoSEQ multiplex PCR; TCRdb has only the in-frame clones, and not every one. The data contain approximately 150,000 clones, about nine tenths of them seen just once; the ten biggest clones take up approximately 5%. The sequenced material came from peripheral blood. The receptors come from a man aged 18 to 29 with COVID-19, enrolled during active disease. Each CDR3 is given with its conserved first and last residue. Each record gives: V gene, clone size, D gene, J gene, CDR3 protein, CDR3 DNA. A D gene is named only where the DNA matches it firmly. Size tells how often a clone was seen (once, few, many) or the class of an expanded clone, and some rows leave it out.

V gene: TRBV24-1; clone size: once; D gene: NA; J gene: TRBJ2-4; CDR3 protein: CATSDPPDIVKNIQYF; CDR3 DNA: TGTGCCACCAGTGATCCTCCTGATATAGTCAAAAACATTCAGTACTTC
V gene: TRBV9; clone size: NA; D gene: TRBD1; J gene: TRBJ2-7; CDR3 protein: CASSPRTGDYEQYF; CDR3 DNA: TGTGCCAGCAGCCCCCGGACAGGGGACTACGAGCAGTACTTC
V gene: TRBV28; clone size: NA; D gene: NA; J gene: TRBJ1-1; CDR3 protein: CASRATVWGRMNTEAFF; CDR3 DNA: TGTGCCAGCAGGGCTACAGTATGGGGGAGGATGAACACTGAAGCTTTCTTT
V gene: TRBV6-6; clone size: NA; D gene: NA; J gene: TRBJ1-1; CDR3 protein: CASFIPLNTEAFF; CDR3 DNA: TGTGCCAGCTTCATCCCCCTGAACACTGAAGCTTTCTTT
V gene: TRBV5-6; clone size: NA; D gene: TRBD1; J gene: TRBJ2-7; CDR3 protein: CASSSGQGSDEQYF; CDR3 DNA: TGTGCCAGCAGCTCGGGACAGGGATCGGACGAGCAGTACTTC
V gene: TRBV10-3; clone size: few; D gene: TRBD2; J gene: TRBJ2-2; CDR3 protein: CAISGGREEPGELFF; CDR3 DNA: TGTGCCATCAGTGGTGGGCGGGAGGAGCCCGGGGAGCTGTTTTTT
V gene: TRBV28; clone size: NA; D gene: NA; J gene: TRBJ2-3; CDR3 protein: CASSPPRLYTDTQYF; CDR3 DNA: TGTGCCAGCAGTCCCCCCCGTCTCTACACAGATACGCAGTATTTT
V gene: TRBV24-1; clone size: NA; D gene: TRBD1; J gene: TRBJ1-5; CDR3 protein: CATGTGENQPQHF; CDR3 DNA: TGTGCCACGGGGACAGGGGAAAACCAGCCCCAGCATTTT
V gene: TRBV4-1; clone size: NA; D gene: NA; J gene: TRBJ2-7; CDR3 protein: CASSQDRGNSYEQYF; CDR3 DNA: TGCGCCAGCAGCCAAGATCGAGGAAACTCCTACGAGCAGTACTTC
V gene: TRBV7-2; clone size: NA; D gene: NA; J gene: TRBJ2-6; CDR3 protein: CASSFSYFFSGANVLTF; CDR3 DNA: TGTGCCAGCAGCTTCTCCTATTTTTTTTCTGGGGCCAACGTCCTGACTTTC
V gene: TRBV4-1; clone size: once; D gene: TRBD1; J gene: TRBJ1-2; CDR3 protein: CASSPRGLYGYTF; CDR3 DNA: TGCGCCAGCAGCCCCAGGGGGCTCTATGGCTACACCTTC